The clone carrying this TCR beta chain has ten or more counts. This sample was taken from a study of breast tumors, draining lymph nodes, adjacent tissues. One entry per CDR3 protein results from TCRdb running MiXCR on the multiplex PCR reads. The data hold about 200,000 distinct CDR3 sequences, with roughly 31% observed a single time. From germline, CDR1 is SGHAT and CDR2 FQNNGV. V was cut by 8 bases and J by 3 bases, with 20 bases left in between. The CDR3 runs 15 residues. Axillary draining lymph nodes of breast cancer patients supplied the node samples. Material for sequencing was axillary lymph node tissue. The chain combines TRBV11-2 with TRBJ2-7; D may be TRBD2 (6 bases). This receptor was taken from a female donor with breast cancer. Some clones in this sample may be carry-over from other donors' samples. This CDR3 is CASRAGLRSLYEQYF. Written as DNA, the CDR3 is TGTGCCAGCCGGGCGGGACTCCGATCCCTCTACGAGCAGTACTTC.